The T cell receptor beta chain described here comes from a study of cytomegalovirus exposure and HLA in healthy donors. With 60 Vbeta and 13 Jbeta primers, the PCR was carried out. Profiled with immunoSEQ multiplex PCR; TCRdb holds only in-frame clones, not every one. The sample holds fewer than 110,000 clones, more than 70% seen once. The CDR3 runs to 17 residues. CDR1 is MDHEN and CDR2 is SYDVKM in the germline V gene. V lost 7 bases, J lost 7 bases, and 28 bases lay in between. This chain uses TRBV28 with TRBJ1-2, with D tentatively TRBD1 (6 bases). Sequenced sample: PBMCs. The sequence was obtained from a man between 25 and 39 years old in good health and CMV-seronegative. The chain's CDR3 is CASNTPASMAGGLGYTF. CDR3 coding DNA: TGTGCCAGCAACACCCCAGCTTCGATGGCCGGGGGGCTTGGCTACACCTTC.